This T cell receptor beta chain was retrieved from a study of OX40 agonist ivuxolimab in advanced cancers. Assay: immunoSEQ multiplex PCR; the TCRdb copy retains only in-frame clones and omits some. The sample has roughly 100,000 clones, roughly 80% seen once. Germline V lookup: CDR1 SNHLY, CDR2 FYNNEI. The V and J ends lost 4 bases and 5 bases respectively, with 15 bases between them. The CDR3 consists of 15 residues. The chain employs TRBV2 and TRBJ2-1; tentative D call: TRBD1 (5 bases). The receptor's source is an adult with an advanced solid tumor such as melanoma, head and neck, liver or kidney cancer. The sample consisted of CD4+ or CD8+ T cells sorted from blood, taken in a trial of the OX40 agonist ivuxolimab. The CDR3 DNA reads TGTGCCAGCAGTGGACAGCCCCTGGGCCACAATGAGCAGTTCTTC. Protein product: CASSGQPLGHNEQFF.